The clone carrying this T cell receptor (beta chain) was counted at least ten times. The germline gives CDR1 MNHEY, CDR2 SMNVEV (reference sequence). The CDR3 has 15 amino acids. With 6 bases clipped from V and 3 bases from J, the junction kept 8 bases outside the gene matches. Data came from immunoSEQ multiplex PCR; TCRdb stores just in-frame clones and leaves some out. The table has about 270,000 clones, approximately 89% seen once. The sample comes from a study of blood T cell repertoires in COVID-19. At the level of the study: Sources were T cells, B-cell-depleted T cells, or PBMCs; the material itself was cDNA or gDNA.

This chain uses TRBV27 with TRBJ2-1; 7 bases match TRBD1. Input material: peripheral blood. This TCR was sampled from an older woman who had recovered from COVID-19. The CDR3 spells CASRRPGQHYNEQFF. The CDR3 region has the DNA TGTGCCAGCAGGCGACCGGGACAGCACTACAATGAGCAGTTCTTC.